This TCR beta chain appears in the sequencing data of a study of T cell repertoires in aging, cancer and after chemotherapy. Germline CDR1 LNHDA, CDR2 SQIVND (reference sequence). This CDR3 has 15 residues. V lost 5 bases to trimming and J lost 0 bases; unmatched junction nucleotides: 3. This clonotype counts as medium-sized. Multiplex touch-down PCR with TRB-A/B primers amplified rearranged V-D-J TRB sequences. TCRdb called the multiplex PCR reads again in MiXCR, with one record for every CDR3 protein. The data hold about 8,600 distinct CDR3 sequences, with about 25% observed a single time. Amplification of TCR beta used genomic DNA extracted from peripheral blood.

This TCR was recovered from a human donor with a blood cancer. What was sequenced was blood. The chain employs TRBV19 and TRBJ2-7; TRBD2 matches at 11 bases. Here the CDR3 DNA reads TGTGCCAGTAGTCCTAGCGGGAGGAGCTCCTACGAGCAGTACTTC. Translated: CASSPSGRSSYEQYF.